Sequencing of this T cell receptor (beta chain) was carried out in a study of blood T cell repertoires in COVID-19. Clones were sequenced by immunoSEQ multiplex PCR, and TCRdb holds only the in-frame ones, with some missing. The repertoire holds about 200,000 clones, about 86% seen once, with 4.5% to 5.5% in the top ten. Deletions cut 0 bases from V and 10 bases from J, with 15 bases between. Germline V gives CDR1 ENHRY, CDR2 SYGVKD. The CDR3 extends over 14 amino acids. This TCR derives from a woman aged 30 to 39 who had been exposed to COVID-19. Sample: PBMCs or T cells enriched from blood (not recorded which). The V and J genes are TRBV10-3 and TRBJ1-1; D remains ambiguous. The CDR3 spells CAISESTRVVGAFF. The CDR3, as DNA: TGTGCCATCAGTGAGTCGACGCGGGTAGTGGGAGCTTTCTTT.